This T cell receptor (beta chain) originates from a study of shared clonotypes between healthy human individuals. General study points: What rarefaction showed was incomplete sorted-subset sequencing despite large depth. The study found approximately 5% of naive CD4 clonotypes shared across a few donors. Estimated richness was generally greater in naive than memory subsets.

Remarks on this clone: Its cognate antigen is unknown.

The V gene's germline CDR1 is SGDLS and CDR2 YYNGEE. This CDR3 spans 16 amino acids. V lost 0 bases to trimming and J lost 4 bases; unmatched junction nucleotides: 5. Each replicate PCR on the sorted subsets used roughly 190 ng DNA (around 30,000 T cell genomes). Produced via immunoSEQ multiplex PCR; TCRdb's table is partial and in-frame only. The sample has hundreds of thousands of clones, around 72% seen once. The receptor was isolated from a woman in her twenties or thirties in good health. Material for sequencing was memory CD4+ T cells sorted from blood. Described subset: CD45RA-negative fraction. The V call is TRBV9, the J call TRBJ2-1; 9 bases map to TRBD2. CDR3 sequence (DNA): TGTGCCAGCAGCGTAGAGCTAGCGGGATTATACAATGAGCAGTTCTTC. This codes for CASSVELAGLYNEQFF.